These T cell receptor beta chains were read from a single sample in a study of metastatic and nonmetastatic thyroid tumors. TCRdb re-clonotyped the PCR reads through MiXCR. This sample has about 28,000 clones, with 16% found just once. What was sequenced was blood. The source of these receptors is a female donor with papillary thyroid cancer or a benign thyroid nodule (not recorded which). Some clones in this sample may be carry-over from other donors' samples. The CDR3 runs from the conserved cysteine through the conserved F or W. A D gene is named only where the DNA matches it firmly. Some rows mark clone size as missing; the rest say once, few, many or name a class of expanded clone.

J,length,size,V,D,DNA,CDR3
TRBJ1-5,17,many,TRBV12-3/TRBV12-4,TRBD1,TGTGCCAGCAACCTCGGGACAGCCTATTTTAGCAATCAGCCCCAGCATTTT,CASNLGTAYFSNQPQHF
TRBJ2-7,16,NA,TRBV4-2,TRBD1,TGTGCCAGCAGCCTAGGTCGGGGACAGGGGATCTACGAGCAGTACTTC,CASSLGRGQGIYEQYF
TRBJ2-2,18,many,TRBV6-2/TRBV6-3,TRBD2,TGTGCCAGCAGTCCCCGCTTACCGACTAGCGGGAGGGCCGGGGAGCTGTTCTTT,CASSPRLPTSGRAGELFF
TRBJ2-7,17,few,TRBV4-2,NA,TGTGCCAGCAGCCTTAGACGGAGAACAGCGAGCTCCTACGAGCAGTACTTC,CASSLRRRTASSYEQYF
TRBJ1-6,11,many,TRBV11-2,TRBD1,TGTGCCAGCAGCTCTGGACAGGGCGTATACTTT,CASSSGQGVYF
TRBJ1-2,14,many,TRBV12-3/TRBV12-4,NA,TGTGCCAGCAGCCCCGGGGGGGCCGTCTATGGCTACACCTTC,CASSPGGAVYGYTF
TRBJ1-4,14,many,TRBV6-5,NA,TGTGCCAGCAGTTACTCGGGTATCAACGAAAAACTGTTTTTT,CASSYSGINEKLFF
TRBJ2-2,12,few,TRBV28,NA,TGTGCCGAAATTTCGAACACCGGGGAGCTGTTTTTT,CAEISNTGELFF
TRBJ1-4,15,many,TRBV9,NA,TGTGCCAGCAGCGTAGGAGGGTTTGCTAATGAAAAACTGTTTTTT,CASSVGGFANEKLFF
TRBJ2-3,14,many,TRBV30,NA,TGTGCCTGGGATTTAAGCGGACTCACAGATACGCAGTATTTT,CAWDLSGLTDTQYF
TRBJ1-4,15,many,TRBV28,NA,TGTGCCAGCAGTTCCCCTCGGTTAGGCAATGAAAAACTGTTTTTT,CASSSPRLGNEKLFF
TRBJ1-4,13,many,TRBV2,NA,TGTGCCAGCTACAGGGTGGCTAATGAAAAACTGTTTTTT,CASYRVANEKLFF
TRBJ2-6,15,NA,TRBV11-2,NA,TGTGCCATCAGGCTAGGTGCAGCTGGGGCCAACGTCCTGACTTTC,CAIRLGAAGANVLTF
TRBJ2-1,14,many,TRBV15,TRBD2,TGTGCCACCAGGAGGAGCGGGAGTGACAATGAGCAGTTCTTC,CATRRSGSDNEQFF
TRBJ2-7,13,many,TRBV4-1,NA,TGCGCCAGCAGCCAGTTTGTTGGCGGAGTCTCGGACTTC,CASSQFVGGVSDF
TRBJ1-2,15,few,TRBV6-2/TRBV6-3,NA,TGTGCCAGCAGTTACCGCGAGGTTGCGGACTATGGCTACACCTTC,CASSYREVADYGYTF
TRBJ1-1,14,many,TRBV2,NA,TGTGCCAGCAGTGAAGGACATCTGAACACTGAAGCTTTCTTT,CASSEGHLNTEAFF
TRBJ1-1,11,NA,TRBV20-1,NA,TGCAGTGCTAGAGACGAAGGGGAAGCTTTCTTT,CSARDEGEAFF
TRBJ2-7,15,many,TRBV7-6,NA,TGTGCCAGCAGCTTGGGGGTGGAGAGCTCCTACGAGCAGTACTTC,CASSLGVESSYEQYF
TRBJ1-5,15,once,TRBV5-1,NA,TGCGCCAGCAGCTCGGATGGAGGGGCGAATCAGACCCAGCATTTT,CASSSDGGANQTQHF
TRBJ2-5,14,few,TRBV6-1,TRBD1,TGTGCCAGCAAAGCCTACAGGGGGGCGGAGACCGAGTACTTC,CASKAYRGAETEYF
TRBJ1-2,16,NA,TRBV9,NA,TGTGCCAGCAGCGTAGGTGGGGGGGCACTCCATCATGGCTACACCTTC,CASSVGGGALHHGYTF
TRBJ2-3,19,many,TRBV28,TRBD2,TGTGCCAGCAGTCCGCTTGGACTAGCGGGAGGTTTTAGCACAGATACGCAGTATTTT,CASSPLGLAGGFSTDTQYF
TRBJ2-7,18,many,TRBV19,TRBD1,TGTGCCAGTAGCGACAGGGGGCCGGTCGGCATTATTACCTACGAGCAGTACTTC,CASSDRGPVGIITYEQYF
TRBJ2-7,13,many,TRBV19,NA,TGTGCCAGTAGTGCCAGGCAGGCAGGCGAGCAGTACTTC,CASSARQAGEQYF
TRBJ2-1,16,many,TRBV7-9,NA,TGTGCCAGCAGCTTGGCCCGGGACTTCTACTACAATGAGCAGTTCTTC,CASSLARDFYYNEQFF
TRBJ2-3,14,many,TRBV7-9,TRBD1,TGTGCCGTCCCTCGGACAGGGAACACAGATACGCAGTATTTT,CAVPRTGNTDTQYF
TRBJ2-2,14,many,TRBV7-8,NA,TGTGCCGGCAGCTTACCAGGGAACACCGGGGAGCTGTTTTTT,CAGSLPGNTGELFF
TRBJ2-2,15,many,TRBV20-1,NA,TGCAGTGCTAGACGCTCCCGCGACCTCACCGGGGAGCTGTTTTTT,CSARRSRDLTGELFF
TRBJ2-7,12,NA,TRBV6-1,NA,TGTGCCATCAGCCATGGACCGGAGGGGGAGTACTTC,CAISHGPEGEYF
TRBJ2-1,17,many,TRBV28,NA,TGTGCCAGCAGCCCAACCCTTAGGCTAGCGTGGGTCAATGAGCAGTTCTTC,CASSPTLRLAWVNEQFF
TRBJ1-1,12,NA,TRBV20-1,NA,TGCAGTGCTAGACAGGGGAACACTGAAGCTTTCTTT,CSARQGNTEAFF
TRBJ2-2,16,many,TRBV27,TRBD1,TGTGCCAGCAGTCCCCCGGGACAGGGGGACACCGGGGAGCTGTTTTTT,CASSPPGQGDTGELFF
TRBJ2-5,16,many,TRBV7-9,NA,TGTGCCAGCAGCTTATCCCGGAGTGGCAGCCAAGAGACCCAGTACTTC,CASSLSRSGSQETQYF
TRBJ2-7,14,many,TRBV7-8,TRBD1,TGTGCCAGCAGCTTAAGACAGGGGGCGGATGAGCAGTACTTC,CASSLRQGADEQYF
TRBJ1-2,15,many,TRBV28,NA,TGTGCCAGCACCCCTCAGGGTACGGTCTCCTATGGCTACACCTTC,CASTPQGTVSYGYTF
TRBJ2-1,15,NA,TRBV12-3/TRBV12-4,NA,TGTGCCAGCAGTGCCGCACAGGATCGGTACAATGAGCAGTCCTTC,CASSAAQDRYNEQSF
TRBJ1-5,16,many,TRBV20-1,NA,TGCAGTGCTAGAGAGCCTGGACATAATAGCAATCAGCCCCAGCATTTT,CSAREPGHNSNQPQHF
TRBJ2-7,13,many,TRBV5-4,NA,TGTGCCAGCAAGGTTGGGGGCACCTACGAGCAGTACTTC,CASKVGGTYEQYF
TRBJ2-5,14,NA,TRBV20-1,TRBD2,TGCAGTGCTAGATATCCTGGACTAGCGGAGACCCAGTACTTC,CSARYPGLAETQYF
TRBJ1-2,15,many,TRBV11-2,NA,TGTGCCAGCAGCTTAGAAAGGGGGGCTAACTATGGCTACACCTTC,CASSLERGANYGYTF
TRBJ2-7,14,NA,TRBV5-1,TRBD1,TGCGCCAGCAGCTTGGTCGCAGGGGGCGGGGAGCAGTACTTC,CASSLVAGGGEQYF
TRBJ1-1,19,many,TRBV19,NA,TGTGCCAGTAGTATAGGCGCGGGGGCATGGATCTCTACACCCGAGGAAGCTTTCTTT,CASSIGAGAWISTPEEAFF
TRBJ1-5,18,many,TRBV6-6,TRBD1,TGTGCCAGCAAACGAAACGTTCCGGGACAGGGGGACAATCAGCCCCAGCATTTT,CASKRNVPGQGDNQPQHF
TRBJ2-7,15,NA,TRBV7-8,NA,TGTGCCAGCAGCTTATTAGCGGTAACAGCACGCGAGCAGTACTTC,CASSLLAVTAREQYF